This TCR beta chain stems from a study of blood T cell repertoires in COVID-19. Study-level background: Sources were T cells, B-cell-depleted T cells, or PBMCs; the material itself was cDNA or gDNA.

Per the original methods: Scientists estimated how many nucleated cells there were by amplifying reference gene primers. Data came from immunoSEQ multiplex PCR; TCRdb stores just in-frame clones and leaves some out. V and J calls and clone size follow that table, whereas D and trimming were derived from the DNA. The sample includes 220,000 or so clones, 80% of them seen just once. This clonotype originated in a woman between 65 and 79 years old with acute or convalescent COVID-19. Sequenced sample: peripheral blood.

CDR3 coding DNA: TGTGCCAGCAGTCCTAACTCCTACGAGCAGTACTTC. This gives the protein CASSPNSYEQYF. The chain links TRBV2 to TRBJ2-7; no clear D gene. This CDR3 has 12 residues. Germline-derived CDR1 and CDR2 are SNHLY and FYNNEI. The V and J ends lost 5 bases and 0 bases respectively, with 5 bases between them.